One sample yielded the 27 T cell receptor beta chains listed below, sequenced in a study of blood T cell repertoires in COVID-19. Sequencing used immunoSEQ multiplex PCR; TCRdb keeps in-frame clones, though not all of them. This table holds 110,000 or so clones, about four fifths found once. Source material: peripheral blood. Receptors were obtained from a woman between 65 and 79 years old with acute or convalescent COVID-19.

The chain uses TRBV4-1 and TRBJ1-3, with D uncertain. Trimming removed 4 bases at V and 0 bases at J, with 10 bases between. The CDR3 sequence is 15 residues long. Germline assignment: CDR1 MGHRA and CDR2 YSYEKL. CDR3 amino acids: CASSPEVYSGNTIYF. As DNA, the CDR3 is TGCGCCAGCAGCCCTGAGGTTTACTCTGGAAACACCATATATTTT.

V is TRBV6-5 and J is TRBJ2-1; maybe TRBD2 (5 bases). This CDR3 has 13 amino acids. CDR1 is MNHEY and CDR2 is SVGAGI in the germline V gene. V was cut by 7 bases and J by 3 bases, with 10 bases left in between. This chain's CDR3 is CASIPSGYNEQFF. The CDR3 nucleotides are TGTGCCAGCATCCCAAGCGGCTACAATGAGCAGTTCTTC.

This clone has only one observation. The chain has TRBV5-1 and TRBJ1-1; tentative D call: TRBD1 (6 bases). CDR1 and CDR2 (germline): SGHRS, YFSETQ. The CDR3 runs 15 residues. Trimming took off 0 bases at V and 1 base at J, with 10 bases between the two ends. The CDR3 bases are TGCGCCAGCAGCTTGGCGGGAGGGGGGAACACTGAAGCTTTCTTT. This codes for CASSLAGGGNTEAFF.

The chain employs TRBV7-9 and TRBJ1-4; D gene uncertain. The CDR3 covers 15 residues. Germline V gene data show CDR1 as SEHNR and CDR2 as FQNEAQ (reference sequence). V gave up 4 bases and J gave up 0 bases, with 9 bases separating them. The CDR3 DNA reads as TGTGCCAGCAGCTACCGAGTTGCAACTAATGAAAAACTGTTTTTT. Translating it yields CASSYRVATNEKLFF.

This sequence joins TRBV9 and TRBJ1-2, with 7 positions matching TRBD1. With 0 bases clipped from V and 5 bases from J, the junction kept 7 bases outside the gene matches. The CDR3 runs to 15 residues. Per the germline V gene, CDR1 is SGDLS and CDR2 is YYNGEE. The CDR3 DNA reads as TGTGCCAGCAGCGTAGCTGAGGGGACAGCGTATGGCTACACCTTC. This encodes CASSVAEGTAYGYTF.

This rearrangement joins TRBV19 to TRBJ2-6; maybe TRBD1 (5 bases). V gave up 4 bases and J gave up 3 bases, with 10 bases separating them. CDR3 length equals 15 residues. The germline V gene has CDR1 LNHDA and CDR2 SQIVND (reference sequence). CDR3 sequence (DNA): TGTGCCAGTAGTACCTGGGGCGGTGGGGCCAACGTCCTGACTTTC. Its translation is CASSTWGGGANVLTF.

The chain carries TRBV6-5 and TRBJ2-1; TRBD2 aligns across 10 bases. Per germline, CDR1 MNHEY and CDR2 SVGAGI. V lost 6 bases to trimming and J lost 4 bases; unmatched junction nucleotides: 6. The CDR3 length is 15 residues. CDR3: CASRPSGRGYNEQFF. CDR3 in DNA: TGTGCCAGCAGACCTAGCGGGAGAGGTTACAATGAGCAGTTCTTC.

This rearrangement joins TRBV11-3 to TRBJ2-5, with D perhaps TRBD1 (6 bases). Trimming shortened V by 1 base and J by 10 bases, and 13 bases separated the two germline ends. The CDR3 length is 13 residues. CDR1 SGHNT and CDR2 YENEEA come from the germline V gene. In nucleotides, the CDR3 is TGTGCCAGCAGCTTAGCAGGGGCGAGGGACCAGTACTTC. Translated: CASSLAGARDQYF. Filled out from reference TRBV11-3 and TRBJ2-5, the complete variable domain reads EAGVVQSPRYKIIEKKQPVAFWCNPISGHNTLYWYLQNLGQGPELLIRYENEEAVDDSQLPKDRFSAERLKGVDSTLKIQPAELGDSAVYLCASSLAGARDQYFGPGTRLLVL.

The genes are TRBV5-1 and TRBJ2-1; 8 positions match TRBD2. After removal of 4 bases from V and 4 bases from J, the junction contained 7 bases not matched to a gene. Germline V gives CDR1 SGHRS, CDR2 YFSETQ. The CDR3 loop spans 15 amino acids. For the CDR3, the DNA is TGCGCCAGCAGCGGGGGTAGCGGGGAGTACAATGAGCAGTTCTTC. It codes for CASSGGSGEYNEQFF.

The chain has TRBV6-5 and TRBJ2-3; 7 bases match TRBD2. The CDR3 sequence is 12 residues long. Losses at the gene ends were 4 bases for V and 14 bases for J; bases not matched to a gene: 9. From germline, CDR1 is MNHEY and CDR2 SVGAGI. The CDR3 DNA reads as TGTGCCAGCAGTTCCACGGGGGGACGCAGGTATTTT. Its protein is CASSSTGGRRYF.

This chain connects TRBV6-5 to TRBJ2-5; D is unclear. The germline V and J ends were trimmed by 0 bases and 1 base, with 12 bases remaining between them. Germline assignment: CDR1 MNHEY and CDR2 SVGAGI. CDR3 length equals 16 residues. CDR3 nucleotides: TGTGCCAGCAGTTACTCGATACTCGCGTTCCAAGAGACCCAGTACTTC. This sequence encodes CASSYSILAFQETQYF.

The chain recombines TRBV28 with TRBJ1-2; D ambiguous. The CDR3 is 13 amino acids. V was clipped by 7 bases and J by 6 bases, with 15 bases between them. Germline assignment: CDR1 MDHEN and CDR2 SYDVKM. The CDR3 loop reads CASTRVLRDGYTF. CDR3 sequence (DNA): TGTGCCAGCACCCGGGTCTTGAGGGATGGCTACACCTTC.

The chain uses TRBV7-2 and TRBJ2-3, with 8 bases lining up with TRBD1. With V trimmed by 4 bases and J by 1 base, 7 bases remained unmatched. The CDR3 is 16 residues long. Looked up from germline, CDR1 is SGHTA and CDR2 is FQGNSA. The CDR3 bases are TGTGCCAGCAGCTCACATCAGGGGGCTGGCACAGATACGCAGTATTTT. Its protein is CASSSHQGAGTDTQYF.

The rearrangement uses TRBV4-2 and TRBJ1-5, with TRBD1 identical over 8 bases. The V gene's germline CDR1 is LGHNA and CDR2 YNFKEQ. This CDR3 has 19 amino acids. V gave up 4 bases and J gave up 1 base; unmatched junction bases: 15. The CDR3 DNA reads as TGTGCCAGCAGCCTCTGGGGCAGGGGGCGAAATGTGAGCAATCAGCCCCAGCATTTT. It encodes CASSLWGRGRNVSNQPQHF.

The rearrangement links TRBV18 to TRBJ2-7; TRBD1 matches at 12 bases. The CDR3 contains 19 residues. Germline V lookup: CDR1 KGHSH, CDR2 LQKENI. V shed 3 bases, J shed 0 bases, and the junction held 12 bases outside the gene matches. As DNA, the CDR3 is TGTGCCAGCTCACCGATAGCCGGGACAGGGGGCCGGCCCTCCTACGAGCAGTACTTC. Amino acid sequence: CASSPIAGTGGRPSYEQYF. Filled out from reference TRBV18 and TRBJ2-7, the complete variable domain reads NAGVMQNPRHLVRRRGQEARLRCSPMKGHSHVYWYRQLPEEGLKFMVYLQKENIIDESGMPKERFSAEFPKEGPSILRIQQVVRGDSAAYFCASSPIAGTGGRPSYEQYFGPGTRLTVT.

V usage is TRBV28 and J usage is TRBJ1-3; no definite D call. The ends were cut back, 2 bases at V and 2 bases at J, with 10 bases in the middle. This CDR3 has 15 residues. Germline assignment: CDR1 MDHEN and CDR2 SYDVKM. CDR3 nucleotide sequence: TGTGCCAGCAGTTTAACGGGGAAAGCTGGAAACACCATATATTTT. Amino acid sequence: CASSLTGKAGNTIYF.

The V gene is TRBV7-2, the J gene TRBJ1-2; 7 bases fit TRBD1. The germline CDR1 and CDR2 sequences are SGHTA and FQGNSA. V shed 2 bases and J 7 bases; nucleotides not matched to a gene: 10. The CDR3 is made up of 15 amino acids. This chain's CDR3 is CASSLQITGDGGYTF. In DNA form, the CDR3 reads TGTGCCAGCAGCTTACAGATTACAGGGGACGGTGGCTACACCTTC.

V and J are TRBV2 and TRBJ2-7, with TRBD2 matching 7 bases. CDR3 length: 15 residues. Germline loops: CDR1 SNHLY, CDR2 FYNNEI. V was pared by 7 bases and J by 2 bases, with 11 bases of the junction left unmatched. The CDR3 loop is CASKAPRDYAYEQYF. The CDR3 region has the DNA TGTGCCAGCAAAGCCCCCCGGGACTACGCCTACGAGCAGTACTTC. The full variable domain, completed using reference TRBV2 and TRBJ2-7, is EPEVTQTPSHQVTQMGQEVILRCVPISNHLYFYWYRQILGQKVEFLVSFYNNEISEKSEIFDDQFSVERPDGSNFTLKIRSTKLEDSAMYFCASKAPRDYAYEQYFGPGTRLTVT.

The chain uses TRBV28 and TRBJ2-4, with D possibly TRBD1 on 5 matching bases. V was trimmed by 2 bases and J by 1 base, leaving 12 bases between them. CDR1 is MDHEN, CDR2 SYDVKM, per germline. This CDR3 is 16 amino acids long. This CDR3 reads CASSLMGRGAKNIQYF. CDR3 DNA: TGTGCCAGCAGTTTAATGGGGCGTGGGGCCAAAAACATTCAGTACTTC.

This chain links TRBV11-3 with TRBJ2-7; perhaps TRBD2 as D (6 bases). The length of the CDR3 is 14 residues. V was cut by 6 bases and J by 0 bases, with 12 bases left in between. Germline CDR1 and CDR2: SGHNT and YENEEA. CDR3 nucleotides: TGTGCCAGCAGGGAGGGACGGGCCTCCTACGAGCAGTACTTC. Protein sequence: CASREGRASYEQYF.

The chain employs TRBV6-6 and TRBJ2-7; no definite D call. Germline CDR1 and CDR2: MNHNY and SVGAGI (reference sequence). V was trimmed by 6 bases and J by 2 bases, leaving 14 bases between them. CDR3 length equals 14 residues. The CDR3 nucleotides are TGTGCCAGCAGGAATATCCAGGTTCCCTACGAGCAGTACTTC. Protein sequence: CASRNIQVPYEQYF.

This chain uses TRBV10-1 with TRBJ1-1, with unresolved D. The V and J ends lost 0 bases and 9 bases respectively, with 11 bases between them. CDR1 and CDR2 from the germline V gene are WNHNN and SYGVQD (reference sequence). The CDR3 is 13 amino acids. The CDR3 DNA is TGCGCCAGCAGTGAGTCCTCGTCGGGTAAAGCTTTCTTT. Protein product: CASSESSSGKAFF.

The chain recombines TRBV5-1 with TRBJ2-2, with D hard to call. Germline V lookup: CDR1 SGHRS, CDR2 YFSETQ. This CDR3 is built from 18 residues. V lost 0 bases to trimming and J lost 2 bases, with 17 bases between them. For the CDR3, the DNA is TGCGCCAGCAGCTTGGGAGCTCGTACCTCCTTCAACACCGGGGAGCTGTTTTTT. The encoded protein is CASSLGARTSFNTGELFF.

This clone was counted a single time. The genes are TRBV12-3 or TRBV12-4 and TRBJ1-2; maybe TRBD1 (6 bases). This CDR3 contains 13 residues. V lost 6 bases to trimming and J lost 9 bases, with 17 bases between them. The chain's CDR3 is CASRPAGTPRYTF. The CDR3 DNA reads TGTGCCAGCAGGCCCGCCGGGACACCCCGCTACACCTTC.

The chain recombines TRBV5-1 with TRBJ2-1; TRBD2 agrees at 10 bases. The V segment lost 0 bases and the J segment 4 bases; nucleotides outside the gene matches: 7. From germline, CDR1 is SGHRS and CDR2 YFSETQ. The CDR3 runs to 17 residues. CDR3 residues: CASSLVSGGSSYNEQFF. CDR3 DNA: TGCGCCAGCAGCTTGGTTAGCGGGGGGTCGTCATACAATGAGCAGTTCTTC.

This chain joins TRBV3-1 (or the pseudogene TRBV3-2) and TRBJ2-2; D unclear. The V gene's germline CDR1 is LGHDT and CDR2 YNNKEL (reference sequence). Trimming stripped 0 bases from V and 4 bases from J, with 6 bases between. This CDR3 has 14 residues. In DNA form, the CDR3 reads TGTGCCAGCAGCCAAGAATTAGTCACCGGGGAGCTGTTTTTT. This codes for CASSQELVTGELFF.

The chain recombines TRBV7-9 with TRBJ1-2, with TRBD1 matching over 8 bases. Germline V gives CDR1 SEHNR, CDR2 FQNEAQ (reference sequence). CDR3 length: 14 amino acids. The J segment lost 5 bases and the V segment lost 5 bases, leaving 7 bases of the junction unmatched. The CDR3 sequence is CASSPDRVGYGYTF. For the CDR3, the DNA is TGTGCCAGCAGCCCGGACAGGGTGGGGTATGGCTACACCTTC.